Following are 21 T cell receptor beta chains from one sample sequenced in a study of T cell changes during pregnancy in multiple sclerosis. The repertoire was sequenced with immunoSEQ multiplex PCR; TCRdb's copy has only in-frame clones and lacks some. Found here are about 9,500 clones, 65% to 85% of them singletons; the top ten hold 15% to 20%. The sequencing used CD8+ T cells from peripheral blood mononuclear cells, collected in the third trimester of pregnancy. The receptors stem from a female donor in good health, enrolled as a control in a pregnancy study.

The chain carries TRBV10-3 and TRBJ2-3, with D perhaps matching TRBD2 (6 bases). Per the germline V gene, CDR1 is ENHRY and CDR2 is SYGVKD. The CDR3 extends over 15 amino acids. Deletions cut 3 bases from V and 1 base from J, with 11 bases between. CDR3 residues: CAISDLATGTDTQYF. The CDR3 coding sequence is TGTGCCATCAGTGATCTAGCGACGGGCACAGATACGCAGTATTTT.

There are a few counts of this clone. This chain joins TRBV27 and TRBJ2-2; the match to TRBD2 covers 8 bases. V lost 5 bases to trimming and J lost 1 base; unmatched junction nucleotides: 6. CDR1 is MNHEY, CDR2 SMNVEV, per germline (reference sequence). CDR3 length: 16 amino acids. The CDR3: CASSPSAGGNTGELFF. Here the CDR3 DNA reads TGTGCCAGCAGTCCCTCGGCGGGAGGGAACACCGGGGAGCTGTTTTTT.

This clone was seen a single time. This chain links TRBV7-2 with TRBJ1-5; weak D call: TRBD1 (5 bases). Per germline, CDR1 SGHTA and CDR2 FQGNSA. The V end lost 5 bases, the J end lost 4 bases, and 9 bases lay between the germline ends. The length of the CDR3 is 13 residues. The CDR3 DNA reads as TGTGCCAGCAGCCCATCAGGGAATCAGCCCCAGCATTTT. Protein sequence: CASSPSGNQPQHF.

This rearrangement joins TRBV19 to TRBJ1-6, with D uncertain. Per the germline V gene, CDR1 is LNHDA and CDR2 is SQIVND (reference sequence). There are 14 residues in the CDR3. The V end lost 4 bases, the J end lost 14 bases, and 18 bases lay between the germline ends. CDR3 coding DNA: TGTGCCAGTAGTAGCGAAGGAGACGTGGTAGCCCTCCACTTT. Its protein is CASSSEGDVVALHF.

J is TRBJ2-1 and V is TRBV27; TRBD2 matches at 11 bases. The CDR3 is 14 residues long. The V gene end was trimmed by 4 bases and the J gene end by 5 bases; junction bases not matched to a gene: 1. CDR1 is MNHEY, CDR2 SMNVEV, per germline (reference sequence). CDR3 in amino acids: CASSSLAGDNEQFF. For the CDR3, the DNA is TGTGCCAGCAGTTCACTAGCGGGAGACAATGAGCAGTTCTTC.

A note on this clone: Distinct nucleotide sequences in the sample also encode this CDR3. The chain is built from TRBV9 and TRBJ1-5; D not resolved. This CDR3 has 14 residues. V was pared by 0 bases and J by 3 bases, with 7 bases between. Germline lookup yields CDR1 SGDLS and CDR2 YYNGEE. Written as DNA, the CDR3 is TGTGCCAGCAGCGTAGGCGGGAACAATCAGCCCCAGCATTTT. This encodes CASSVGGNNQPQHF.

This chain joins TRBV18 and TRBJ2-5; D perhaps matches TRBD1 (6 bases). V lost 3 bases to trimming and J lost 6 bases, with 8 bases between them. CDR3 size: 12 residues. The germline gives CDR1 KGHSH, CDR2 LQKENI. The CDR3 coding sequence is TGTGCCAGCTCACCCGACAGGCAGACCCAGTACTTC. This codes for CASSPDRQTQYF.

The chain joins TRBV7-9 to TRBJ2-7, with 9 positions matching TRBD2. The V and J ends lost 0 bases and 5 bases, in that order; junction bases with no gene match: 8. CDR1 SEHNR and CDR2 FQNEAQ come from the germline V gene (reference sequence). The CDR3 is 16 amino acids. This CDR3 reads CASSLAGTSTSHEQYF. For the CDR3, the DNA is TGTGCCAGCAGCTTAGCGGGGACTAGCACCTCGCACGAGCAGTACTTC.

The gene calls are TRBV30 and TRBJ1-1; D uncertain. CDR1 is GTSNPN and CDR2 is SVGIG in the germline V gene (reference sequence). Trimming shortened V by 2 bases and J by 6 bases, and 10 bases separated the two germline ends. This CDR3 region has 12 residues. The CDR3 DNA reads as TGTGCCTGGAGTTATGGAGGGCCTGAAGCTTTCTTT. Its protein product is CAWSYGGPEAFF. Based on the CDR3 plus reference TRBV30 and TRBJ1-1, the full variable domain is SQTIHQWPATLVQPVGSPLSLECTVEGTSNPNLYWYRQAAGRGLQLLFYSVGIGQISSEVPQNLSASRPQDRQFILSSKKLLLSDSGFYLCAWSYGGPEAFFGQGTRLTVV.

The genes are TRBV6-1 and TRBJ2-7; TRBD2 aligns across 15 bases. Germline loops: CDR1 MNHNS, CDR2 SASEGT. This CDR3 is 15 amino acids long. The J segment lost 2 bases and the V segment lost 5 bases, leaving 1 base of the junction unmatched. The CDR3 protein is CASSRTSGGAYEQYF. The CDR3, as DNA: TGTGCCAGCAGTCGGACTAGCGGGGGGGCCTACGAGCAGTACTTC.

The V and J genes are TRBV19 and TRBJ2-5; tentatively, D is TRBD1 (6 bases). V lost 4 bases to trimming and J lost 2 bases, with 14 bases between them. Germline CDR1 is LNHDA and CDR2 is SQIVND (reference sequence). This CDR3 is built from 15 residues. CDR3 in amino acids: CASSRWGQAQETQYF. CDR3 DNA: TGTGCCAGTAGTAGATGGGGACAAGCACAAGAGACCCAGTACTTC.

This sequence joins TRBV9 and TRBJ1-2, with a possible D match to TRBD1 (5 bases). The CDR3 sequence is 18 residues long. Trimming took off 0 bases at V and 0 bases at J, with 18 bases between the two ends. CDR1 SGDLS and CDR2 YYNGEE come from the germline V gene. In nucleotides, the CDR3 is TGTGCCAGCAGCGTAGCCGTTAAGGGGAGGGATCCTAACTATGGCTACACCTTC. This encodes CASSVAVKGRDPNYGYTF.

This rearrangement joins TRBV7-9 to TRBJ2-1; 10 bases fit TRBD2. V gave up 1 base and J gave up 10 bases; unmatched junction bases: 4. Germline CDR1 SEHNR, CDR2 FQNEAQ (reference sequence). This CDR3 comprises 14 residues. CDR3 protein: CASSLGGTSEEQFF. The CDR3, as DNA: TGTGCCAGCAGCTTAGGAGGGACTAGCGAGGAGCAGTTCTTC.

J is TRBJ2-7 and V is TRBV6-1; D is perhaps TRBD2 (6 bases). The germline V gene encodes CDR1 MNHNS and CDR2 SASEGT. The CDR3 loop spans 14 amino acids. Trimming left V 5 bases short and J 4 bases short, with 15 bases between. The CDR3 region is CASSPQGLGYEQYF. As DNA, the CDR3 is TGTGCCAGCAGTCCCCAGGGACTTGGGTACGAGCAGTACTTC.

The chain has TRBV5-6 and TRBJ1-3; TRBD1 agrees at 9 bases. This CDR3 has 14 amino acids. After removal of 4 bases from V and 4 bases from J, the junction contained 3 bases not matched to a gene. Germline values: CDR1 SGHDT, CDR2 YYEEEE. The CDR3 DNA sequence: TGTGCCAGCAGCAGGACAGGGGTAGGAAACACCATATATTTT. It specifies CASSRTGVGNTIYF.

This rearrangement joins TRBV6-5 to TRBJ2-7; no firm D call. V was trimmed by 3 bases and J by 1 base, leaving 7 bases between them. Germline CDR1 is MNHEY and CDR2 is SVGAGI. There are 13 residues in the CDR3. CDR3 sequence: CASSYSTSYEQYF. The CDR3, as DNA: TGTGCCAGCAGTTATTCGACTTCCTACGAGCAGTACTTC.

The chain carries TRBV18 and TRBJ2-3, with 10 bases lining up with TRBD1. The V gene end was trimmed by 4 bases and the J gene end by 5 bases; junction bases not matched to a gene: 6. CDR3 length: 15 amino acids. Germline-derived CDR1 and CDR2 are KGHSH and LQKENI. The CDR3 is CASSHTGTGEDTQYF. The CDR3, as DNA: TGTGCCAGCTCACACACCGGGACAGGGGAAGATACGCAGTATTTT.

By its share, this clone is medium-sized. CDR3 sequence: CASSPRWQGYSYNSPLHF. The CDR3 bases are TGTGCCAGCAGCCCCCGGTGGCAGGGGTACTCCTATAATTCACCCCTCCACTTT. J is TRBJ1-6 and V is TRBV7-3; D may be TRBD1 (6 bases). The CDR3 runs 18 residues. The germline CDR1 and CDR2 sequences are SGHTA and FQGTGA. The V gene lost 5 bases and the J gene lost 0 bases, with 17 bases spanning the gap.

This clone was detected only a few times. The V gene is TRBV21-1, the J gene TRBJ2-7; TRBD1 reflects the table's D call only, with no check against the DNA. TRBV21-1 is marked as a pseudogene. The CDR3 covers 15 residues. CDR3 DNA sequence: TGTGCCAGCAGCAAAGGGGGACAGGGGGTCGACGAGCAGTACTTC. This sequence encodes CASSKGGQGVDEQYF.

This chain links TRBV6-4 with TRBJ2-3; tentative D call: TRBD2 (6 bases). The ends were cut back, 3 bases at V and 1 base at J, with 8 bases in the middle. CDR1 is MRHNA, CDR2 SNTAGT, per germline. The CDR3 sequence is 14 residues long. The CDR3 spells CASSEAGGTDTQYF. In DNA, the CDR3 is TGTGCCAGCAGTGAAGCGGGTGGCACAGATACGCAGTATTTT.

This clone was detected a few times. This rearrangement joins TRBV6-6 to TRBJ2-3; D gene unclear. The CDR3 length is 15 residues. The germline CDR1 and CDR2 sequences are MNHNY and SVGAGI (reference sequence). The V end lost 0 bases, the J end lost 7 bases, and 14 bases lay between the germline ends. The CDR3: CASSYSVDKVNTQYF. The CDR3 coding sequence is TGTGCCAGCAGTTACTCGGTAGACAAAGTGAATACGCAGTATTTT.